This TCR beta chain originates from a study of cytomegalovirus exposure and HLA in healthy donors. A note on this clone: Its antigen is as yet unknown.

The study ran its PCR with 60 Vbeta and 13 Jbeta primers. The repertoire was sequenced with immunoSEQ multiplex PCR; TCRdb's copy has only in-frame clones and lacks some. Of over 50,000 clones listed, about 69% were seen once; the top ten hold over 30%. Germline CDR1 MNHEY, CDR2 SMNVEV (reference sequence). This CDR3 has 18 residues. J was trimmed by 0 bases and V by 5 bases; bases with no gene match: 13. Study-level results: The authors listed approximately 150 TCR beta chains as cytomegalovirus-associated. Immune exposure was documented only through CMV serostatus.

The source is a man in his forties or fifties in good health and CMV-seropositive. The chain links TRBV27 to TRBJ2-3; 8 positions match TRBD2. Sequenced sample: PBMCs. The CDR3 coding sequence is TGTGCCAGCAGTCCCCTGTCCGGGGGGGTTGATAGCACAGATACGCAGTATTTT. Protein sequence: CASSPLSGGVDSTDTQYF.